The 22 T cell receptor beta chains in this list originate from one sample, sequenced in a study of blood T cell repertoires in COVID-19. The protocol was immunoSEQ multiplex PCR, while the TCRdb copy is restricted to in-frame clones and leaves out a portion. Of about 370,000 clones listed, more than 80% were seen once; the top ten hold approximately 1%. Sequencing was performed on PBMCs or T cells enriched from blood (not recorded which). Receptor source: a man between 18 and 35 years old who had recovered from COVID-19.

The sample holds one count of this clone. CDR3 DNA sequence: TGTGCCAGCAGCAAAGTTGAAAAGGGGGAGCTGATGAACACTGAAGCTTTCTTT. Amino acid sequence: CASSKVEKGELMNTEAFF. The chain carries TRBV21-1 and TRBJ1-1; whether TRBD1, the table's D call, matches the DNA was not checked. TRBV21-1 is recorded as a pseudogene. This CDR3 is 18 amino acids long.

The chain couples TRBV19 to TRBJ2-5; D gene unclear. The germline gives CDR1 LNHDA, CDR2 SQIVND (reference sequence). The CDR3 length is 13 residues. V lost 4 bases, J lost 4 bases, and 10 bases lay in between. The CDR3, as DNA: TGTGCCAGTAGTACGTCGCCTACAGAGACCCAGTACTTC. This sequence encodes CASSTSPTETQYF.

The CDR3: CASSYTSGYEQFF. In DNA form, the CDR3 reads TGTGCCAGCAGTTATACTAGCGGGTATGAGCAGTTCTTC. The chain is built from TRBV6-5 and TRBJ2-1; 9 bases line up with TRBD2. V lost 3 bases and J lost 8; bases outside the gene matches: 2. The CDR3 is 13 amino acids. Germline V gene sequence: CDR1 MNHEY, CDR2 SVGAGI.

In its sample, this clone was seen once. CDR3 loop: CASAPGLDRKSQYF. The CDR3 DNA sequence: TGTGCCAGCGCCCCGGGTCTGGACAGAAAATCACAGTACTTC. The chain has TRBV10-3 and TRBJ2-7; D is possibly TRBD1 (6 bases). The ends were cut back, 10 bases at V and 10 bases at J, with 26 bases in the middle. Germline assignment: CDR1 ENHRY and CDR2 SYGVKD. The CDR3 loop spans 14 amino acids.

The chain is built from TRBV6-5 and TRBJ2-3, with D perhaps matching TRBD1 (6 bases). Germline V CDR1 and CDR2: MNHEY, SVGAGI. The V gene lost 2 bases and the J gene lost 2 bases, with 8 bases spanning the gap. The length of the CDR3 is 14 residues. The DNA of the CDR3 is TGTGCCAGCAGTTACGGACAGTTCACAGATACGCAGTATTTT. It specifies CASSYGQFTDTQYF.

J is TRBJ1-2 and V is TRBV7-2; D is ambiguous. Trimming removed 4 bases from V and 0 bases from J, with 9 bases in between. Germline lookup yields CDR1 SGHTA and CDR2 FQGNSA. CDR3 length equals 14 residues. The CDR3 loop reads CASSSHPANYGYTF. The CDR3 DNA follows: TGTGCCAGCAGCTCCCACCCAGCTAACTATGGCTACACCTTC.

The CDR3 DNA reads as TGTGCCAGCAGTAAGGGACCAGGGGGCCGCTATGGCTACACCTTC. Amino acid sequence: CASSKGPGGRYGYTF. The chain joins TRBV28 to TRBJ1-2, with 8 bases fitting TRBD1. V gave up 5 bases and J gave up 4 bases; unmatched junction bases: 9. This CDR3 contains 15 residues. Germline values: CDR1 MDHEN, CDR2 SYDVKM.

The rearrangement links TRBV20-1 to TRBJ1-5; tentative D call: TRBD1 (6 bases). Between the trimmed V and J ends, which lost 3 bases and 6 bases, there was a span of 15 bases. Per germline, CDR1 DFQATT and CDR2 SNEGSKA (reference sequence). The CDR3 contains 14 residues. This CDR3 reads CSASIGGASQPQHF. CDR3 nucleotide sequence: TGCAGTGCTAGTATTGGGGGGGCGAGTCAGCCCCAGCATTTT.

The genes are TRBV3-1 (or the pseudogene TRBV3-2) and TRBJ2-7, with 8 bases aligning to TRBD1. CDR3 length: 15 amino acids. V gave up 3 bases and J gave up 4 bases; unmatched junction bases: 8. Germline-derived CDR1 and CDR2 are LGHDT and YNNKEL (reference sequence). CDR3 loop: CASSHIGTGSYEQYF. DNA of the CDR3: TGTGCCAGCAGCCACATCGGGACAGGTAGTTACGAGCAGTACTTC.

The chain combines TRBV7-9 with TRBJ2-3, with TRBD2 identical over 11 bases. Germline V gives CDR1 SEHNR, CDR2 FQNEAQ (reference sequence). The J segment lost 3 bases and the V segment lost 5 bases, leaving 10 bases of the junction unmatched. The CDR3 consists of 17 residues. The CDR3 region has the DNA TGTGCCAGCAGCCCGTGGACTAGCGGGCGGAGTACAGATACGCAGTATTTT. Encoded protein: CASSPWTSGRSTDTQYF.

V gene TRBV4-1 combines with J gene TRBJ1-3; D is ambiguous. The CDR3 length is 14 residues. Trimming removed 1 base from V and 4 bases from J, with 8 bases in between. Per germline, CDR1 MGHRA and CDR2 YSYEKL. The CDR3 region has the DNA TGCGCCAGCAGCCAAGGAGACTCCGGAAACACCATATATTTT. Residues: CASSQGDSGNTIYF.

The chain recombines TRBV28 with TRBJ2-7, with D maybe TRBD2 (6 bases). The germline CDR1 and CDR2 sequences are MDHEN and SYDVKM. The CDR3 contains 13 residues. V lost 7 bases, J lost 2 bases, and 12 bases lay in between. CDR3 bases: TGTGCCAGCAACCTAGCGAGAACCTACGAGCAGTACTTC. Residues: CASNLARTYEQYF. Using reference TRBV28 and TRBJ2-7 for the parts outside the CDR3, the full variable domain is DVKVTQSSRYLVKRTGEKVFLECVQDMDHENMFWYRQDPGLGLRLIYFSYDVKMKEKGDIPEGYSVSREKKERFSLILESASTNQTSMYLCASNLARTYEQYFGPGTRLTVT.

This chain links TRBV12-3 or TRBV12-4 with TRBJ1-2, with 8 bases that match TRBD1. The CDR3 has 12 residues. J gave up 8 bases and V 7 bases, and 6 bases lay outside the gene matches. CDR3 sequence reads: CASTTDRGGYTF. The CDR3, as DNA: TGTGCCAGCACTACCGACAGGGGCGGCTACACCTTC.

The V and J genes are TRBV7-2 and TRBJ1-5; 8 nucleotides align to TRBD1. The germline CDR1 and CDR2 sequences are SGHTA and FQGNSA. This CDR3 is built from 13 residues. V shed 5 bases, J shed 7 bases, and the junction held 4 bases outside the gene matches. The CDR3 spells CASSRQGTQPQHF. Written as DNA, the CDR3 is TGTGCCAGCAGCCGACAGGGGACGCAGCCCCAGCATTTT.

The V gene is TRBV9, the J gene TRBJ1-2; 7 bases align to TRBD1. The germline V gene encodes CDR1 SGDLS and CDR2 YYNGEE. With 8 bases clipped from V and 0 bases from J, the junction kept 10 bases outside the gene matches. The CDR3 totals 15 residues. Here the CDR3 reads CASTNAGTANYGYTF. CDR3 coding DNA: TGTGCCAGTACTAACGCGGGGACAGCTAACTATGGCTACACCTTC.

The chain couples TRBV7-2 to TRBJ1-1; no clear D. Trimming left V 3 bases short and J 1 base short, with 12 bases between. The length of the CDR3 is 15 residues. Germline assignment: CDR1 SGHTA and CDR2 FQGNSA. The CDR3 DNA reads TGTGCCAGCAGCTTGGTCCGTCCACAGAACACTGAAGCTTTCTTT. This sequence encodes CASSLVRPQNTEAFF.

CDR3 nucleotides: TGTGCCAGCAGCGTAGAGGTCAGGGGTAATTCACCCCTCCACTTT. Residues: CASSVEVRGNSPLHF. The chain uses TRBV9 and TRBJ1-6, with TRBD1 as a possible D gene (6 bases). With 0 bases removed from V and 6 bases from J, the gap between germline ends came to 10 bases. The V gene's germline CDR1 is SGDLS and CDR2 YYNGEE. The CDR3 covers 15 residues.

This chain links TRBV6-5 with TRBJ1-3; 9 bases agree with TRBD1. Trimming removed 2 bases from V and 4 bases from J; junction bases left unmatched: 6. This CDR3 region has 16 residues. The germline V gene encodes CDR1 MNHEY and CDR2 SVGAGI. In nucleotides, the CDR3 is TGTGCCAGCAGTTACGGGACAGGGATAACAGGAAACACCATATATTTT. It codes for CASSYGTGITGNTIYF.

A single count supports this clone. The gene calls are TRBV7-2 and TRBJ2-7, with 10 bases matching TRBD2. The germline CDR1 and CDR2 sequences are SGHTA and FQGNSA. This CDR3 contains 16 residues. V gave up 5 bases and J gave up 3 bases; unmatched junction bases: 10. In nucleotides, the CDR3 is TGTGCCAGCAGCCTCCCCAGCGGGAGGGAAAACTACGAGCAGTACTTC. Amino acids: CASSLPSGRENYEQYF.

The chain carries TRBV5-5 and TRBJ2-7; perhaps TRBD2 as D (7 bases). Germline V gene data show CDR1 as SGHKS and CDR2 as YYEKEE (reference sequence). V lost 0 bases and J 5 bases, leaving 15 bases between the germline ends. The CDR3 loop spans 15 amino acids. The CDR3 coding sequence is TGTGCCAGCAGCTTGGTGGGGGGGCTCCGGCACGAGCAGTACTTC. It yields the protein CASSLVGGLRHEQYF.

The chain combines TRBV7-9 with TRBJ2-3; TRBD2 matches at 7 bases. The J segment lost 2 bases and the V segment lost 5 bases, leaving 10 bases of the junction unmatched. This CDR3 is 16 amino acids long. Looked up from germline, CDR1 is SEHNR and CDR2 is FQNEAQ (reference sequence). The CDR3 DNA follows: TGTGCCAGCAGCCCCTCGCGGGGGACCGCCACAGATACGCAGTATTTT. As protein: CASSPSRGTATDTQYF.

This clone was recorded once. This chain links TRBV27 with TRBJ1-4, with unresolved D. Germline CDR1 is MNHEY and CDR2 is SMNVEV (reference sequence). The CDR3 length is 15 residues. V dropped 6 bases and J dropped 6 bases, with 17 bases sitting between them. Here the CDR3 DNA reads TGTGCCAGCAGAGGGCCCCGGGAAAGGCATGAAAAACTGTTTTTT. Translation: CASRGPRERHEKLFF.